A selection of T cell receptor beta chains follows, all from one sample in a study of blood T cells in healthy people across ages. One entry per CDR3 protein, called by TCRdb with MiXCR from the 5' RACE reads. The data hold some 920,000 distinct CDR3 sequences, with roughly 51% observed a single time. The specimen sequenced was blood. These receptors were taken from an older woman in good health. CDR3s include the opening cysteine and the closing phenylalanine or tryptophan. Each record gives: J gene, V gene, D gene, clone size, CDR3 DNA, CDR3 protein. A D gene is named only where the DNA matches it firmly. Size tells how often a clone was seen (once, few, many) or the class of an expanded clone, and some rows leave it out.

TRBJ1-1 | TRBV11-1 | . | . | TGTGCCAGCAGCCAAACAGCGACTCGGAACACTGAAGCTTTCTTT | CASSQTATRNTEAFF
TRBJ1-5 | TRBV14 | . | . | TGTGCCAGCAGCCAAGTGGTTAGAGGGAACAGCAGAATTATGAGCGGCAATCAGCCCCAGCATTTT | CASSQVVRGNSRIMSGNQPQHF
TRBJ2-6 | TRBV5-1 | . | . | TGCGCCAGCAGCGAAGCGGACTCTGGGGCCAACGTCCTGACTTTC | CASSEADSGANVLTF
TRBJ2-7 | TRBV20-1 | TRBD1 | many | TGCAGTGCTAGTTTCGGACAGGGGGCTTACGAGCAGTACTTC | CSASFGQGAYEQYF
TRBJ2-3 | TRBV15 | . | . | TGTGCCACCAGCGTCGGCGCGGGAATCGGTTATACGCAGTATTTT | CATSVGAGIGYTQYF
TRBJ2-3 | TRBV28 | TRBD2 | . | TGTGCCAGCAGTCGAGCGGGAGGGATAACAGATACGCAGTATTTT | CASSRAGGITDTQYF
TRBJ2-7 | TRBV7-6 | . | . | TGTGCCAGCAGCGCGCAACAGTTCTCCGAGCAGTACTTC | CASSAQQFSEQYF
TRBJ2-1 | TRBV5-6 | TRBD1 | . | TGTGCCAGCAGCTTGGCCGCGGCAGGGGGATACAATGAGCAGTTCTTC | CASSLAAAGGYNEQFF
TRBJ1-4 | TRBV7-2 | . | few | TGTGCCAGCAGCACAACAGGGTTTTCGGGTGAAAAACTGTTTTTT | CASSTTGFSGEKLFF
TRBJ1-2 | TRBV18 | . | . | TGTGCCAGCTCACAGGATAACAGCTATAACTATGGCTACACCTTC | CASSQDNSYNYGYTF
TRBJ2-7 | TRBV6-5 | . | few | TGTGCCAGCAGTTACTCGAGTTGGGCGTCCTACGAGCAGTACTTC | CASSYSSWASYEQYF
TRBJ2-5 | TRBV12-3/TRBV12-4 | . | . | TGTGCCAGCAGTCAACCACAGCAAGAGACCCATTACTTC | CASSQPQQETHYF
TRBJ2-7 | TRBV20-1 | . | . | TGCAGTGCTGCCGGACCAAACTACGAGCAGTACTTC | CSAAGPNYEQYF
TRBJ1-1 | TRBV7-2 | TRBD1 | . | TGTGCCAGCAGCTTTTACAGGGGGCTTACGTCCCTGGGCACTGAAGCTTTCTTT | CASSFYRGLTSLGTEAFF
TRBJ2-3 | TRBV6-2/TRBV6-3 | . | . | TGTGCCAGCAGTTACAGGAGACCAGATACGCAGTATTTT | CASSYRRPDTQYF
TRBJ2-3 | TRBV4-2 | . | . | TGTGCCAGCAGCCATCCTAGGGGAGATACGCAGTATTTT | CASSHPRGDTQYF
TRBJ2-3 | TRBV7-2 | . | . | TGTGCCAGCAGCTTTGGAGCAGGGAGGACAGATACGCAGTATTTT | CASSFGAGRTDTQYF
TRBJ1-5 | TRBV6-2/TRBV6-3 | TRBD1 | . | TGTGCCAGCACTCCAAAGTGGACAGGCGCGTCTGGCGACGCCCAGCATTTT | CASTPKWTGASGDAQHF
TRBJ1-1 | TRBV20-1 | TRBD1 | . | TGCAGTGCTAGAGATTCAGGGACAGGTAGGAACACTGAAGCTTTCTTT | CSARDSGTGRNTEAFF
TRBJ2-1 | TRBV20-1 | . | . | TGCAGTGCTAGCTCGCCACCGCACAGAAGCCTCAATGAGCAGTTCTTC | CSASSPPHRSLNEQFF
TRBJ2-3 | TRBV5-1 | . | . | TGCGCCAGCAGCTTCGACAGGCCCCCAGATACGCAGTATTTT | CASSFDRPPDTQYF
TRBJ1-1 | TRBV10-3 | . | . | TGTGCCACCGCTCAGGGAAACACTGAAGCTTTCTTT | CATAQGNTEAFF
TRBJ2-5 | TRBV7-9 | TRBD1 | . | TGTGCCAGCAGCATCTCACAGGGGGAGACCCAGTACTTC | CASSISQGETQYF
TRBJ2-5 | TRBV25-1 | TRBD1 | few | TGTGCCAGCAGTGCGACAGGGTCAGGGGAGACCCAGTACTTC | CASSATGSGETQYF
TRBJ1-5 | TRBV20-1 | . | few | TGCAGTGCTAGAGATTTGGGGTCCACCAAACAGCCCCAGCATTTT | CSARDLGSTKQPQHF
TRBJ1-1 | TRBV4-1 | . | . | TGCGCCAGCAGCCAAGTTAATGGGGGGAACACTGAAGCTTTCTTT | CASSQVNGGNTEAFF
TRBJ2-1 | TRBV5-1 | TRBD2 | . | TGCGCCGGCAGACCCTTAGCGGGAGTGAATGAGCAGTTCTTC | CAGRPLAGVNEQFF
TRBJ2-7 | TRBV7-9 | TRBD2 | . | TGTGCCAGCACATCCGGCGGGAGTCACCACGAGCAGTACTTC | CASTSGGSHHEQYF
TRBJ2-5 | TRBV6-2/TRBV6-3 | TRBD2 | . | TGTGCCAGCAGCCCAAGGGGTACAGGACTAGCGGAAGAGACCCAGTACTTC | CASSPRGTGLAEETQYF
TRBJ2-7 | TRBV6-2/TRBV6-3 | . | few | TGTGCCAGCAGCCCTTGGCGGAGGCAGGCTACGGAGCAGTACTTC | CASSPWRRQATEQYF
TRBJ2-7 | TRBV5-1 | TRBD2 | few | TGCGCCAGCAGCTTGTTCCTTAGCGGGAGCTCCTACGAGCAGTACTTC | CASSLFLSGSSYEQYF
TRBJ2-7 | TRBV4-2 | TRBD1 | few | TGTGCCAGCAGCCAAGATTTCCGGGACAGGTCCTACGAGCAGTACTTC | CASSQDFRDRSYEQYF
TRBJ2-5 | TRBV2 | . | . | TGTGCCAGCGGAGTACCCTTCGGGACCCAGTACTTC | CASGVPFGTQYF
TRBJ2-1 | TRBV29-1 | TRBD1 | . | TGCAGCGTTGCGGGGACAGGGGACTTCAAATTTACCTACAATGAGCAGTTCTTC | CSVAGTGDFKFTYNEQFF
TRBJ2-5 | TRBV6-1 | . | . | TGTGCCAGCAGTGAGAGATCGGGACGGACCTCGACCCAGTACTTC | CASSERSGRTSTQYF
TRBJ2-7 | TRBV6-2/TRBV6-3 | TRBD2 | . | TGTGCCAGCAGATTAGCGGGAGACTCCTACGAGCAGTACTTC | CASRLAGDSYEQYF
TRBJ2-7 | TRBV20-1 | . | . | TGCAGTGCTAGAGAACCCCTTGGAGGGGTGGGCGAGCAGTACTTC | CSAREPLGGVGEQYF
TRBJ2-7 | TRBV6-5 | TRBD2 | . | TGTGCCAGCACTAGCGGGAGGGCCTACGAGCAGTACTTC | CASTSGRAYEQYF
TRBJ2-3 | TRBV7-2 | . | once | TGTGCCAGCAGCGGAGACGACGCAGCTACGCAGTATTTT | CASSGDDAATQYF
TRBJ2-5 | TRBV4-1 | TRBD2 | . | TGCGCCAGCAGCCAAGGGACTAGCGGGAGTTCGCAAGAGACCCAGTACTTC | CASSQGTSGSSQETQYF
TRBJ1-4 | TRBV6-5 | . | . | TGTGCCAGCAGTTACCTTTACAGTGAAAAACTGTTTTTT | CASSYLYSEKLFF
TRBJ2-3 | TRBV10-3 | TRBD2 | . | TGTGCCATCAGTGATGTAGCGGGAGGGCCGGCGGATACGCAGTATTTT | CAISDVAGGPADTQYF
TRBJ2-1 | TRBV28 | TRBD1 | . | TGTGCCAGCAGTTCCCCCGGGACAGGGAACAATGAGCAGTTCTTC | CASSSPGTGNNEQFF
TRBJ2-1 | TRBV28 | . | . | TGTGCCAGCAGTGGTCATCTTCGTGGGCGCAATGAGCAGTTCTTC | CASSGHLRGRNEQFF
TRBJ2-3 | TRBV6-2/TRBV6-3 | TRBD2 | . | TGTGCCAGCAGTCCTCTTAGCGGGAGGGCCGAAAGCACAGATACGCAGTATTTT | CASSPLSGRAESTDTQYF
TRBJ2-3 | TRBV11-2 | . | . | TGTGCCAGCAGCTTACAGCCCGAGCGGATCACAGATACGCAGTATTTT | CASSLQPERITDTQYF
TRBJ2-5 | TRBV7-8 | . | . | TGTGTCAGCGGAGCTGGCCAAGAGACCCAGTACTTC | CVSGAGQETQYF
TRBJ1-1 | TRBV29-1 | . | . | TGCAGCGTTGCTCGGGCCTGGAACACTGAAGCTTTCTTT | CSVARAWNTEAFF
TRBJ2-7 | TRBV7-2 | TRBD2 | . | TGTGCCAGCAGCCTCCCGACTAGCGGGAGTCTCGAGCAGTACTTC | CASSLPTSGSLEQYF
TRBJ2-1 | TRBV7-2 | . | . | TGTGCCAGCAGCTTAAACGGGGGTCGGGGCTTGGGGGAGCAGTTCTTC | CASSLNGGRGLGEQFF
TRBJ2-3 | TRBV5-6 | TRBD1 | . | TGTGCCAGCAGCTTGAATCAGGACAGGTCTACAGATACGCAGTATTTT | CASSLNQDRSTDTQYF
TRBJ1-2 | TRBV4-1 | TRBD1 | few | TGCGCCAGCAGCCAACGACAGGGGCTAGGGCTTGGCTACACCTTC | CASSQRQGLGLGYTF
TRBJ1-1 | TRBV14 | . | . | TGTGCCAGCAGCCAAGCCATCAGGACGGACACTGAAGCTTTCTTT | CASSQAIRTDTEAFF
TRBJ1-2 | TRBV7-8 | . | once | TGTGCCAGCAGCTTCGGGACTCCCGCTGGCTACACCTTC | CASSFGTPAGYTF
TRBJ1-6 | TRBV20-1 | . | . | TGCAGTGCTAGACACGCCAGTGCGATGAATTCACCCCTCCACTTT | CSARHASAMNSPLHF